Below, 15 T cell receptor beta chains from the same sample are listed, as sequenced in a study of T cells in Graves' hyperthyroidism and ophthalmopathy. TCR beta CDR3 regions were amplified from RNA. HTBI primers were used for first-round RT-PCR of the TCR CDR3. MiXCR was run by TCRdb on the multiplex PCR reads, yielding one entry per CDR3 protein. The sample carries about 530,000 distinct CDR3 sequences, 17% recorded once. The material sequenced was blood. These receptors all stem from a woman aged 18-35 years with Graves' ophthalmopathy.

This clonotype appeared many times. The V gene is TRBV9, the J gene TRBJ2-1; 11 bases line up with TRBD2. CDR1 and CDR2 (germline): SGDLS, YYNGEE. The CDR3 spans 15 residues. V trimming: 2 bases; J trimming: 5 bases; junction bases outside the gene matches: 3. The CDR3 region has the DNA TGTGCCAGCAGCGTCCTAGCGGGGGGCAACAATGAGCAGTTCTTC. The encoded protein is CASSVLAGGNNEQFF.

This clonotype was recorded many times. In nucleotides, the CDR3 is TGTGCCAGCAGTGATGCACAGGGTTACACCTACAATGAGCAGTTCTTC. It translates to CASSDAQGYTYNEQFF. The J gene is TRBJ2-1, the V gene TRBV12-3 or TRBV12-4; possible D gene TRBD1, 6 bases. The V end was cut by 5 bases, the J end by 2 bases, with 16 bases between. This CDR3 has 16 amino acids.

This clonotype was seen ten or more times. CDR3: CASSLEFGADTQYF. In nucleotides, the CDR3 is TGTGCCAGCAGTTTAGAATTCGGGGCAGATACGCAGTATTTT. The chain combines TRBV28 with TRBJ2-3; D is perhaps TRBD2 (5 bases). V lost 2 bases, J lost 4 bases, and 10 bases lay in between. The CDR3 sequence is 14 residues long. The germline V gene has CDR1 MDHEN and CDR2 SYDVKM.

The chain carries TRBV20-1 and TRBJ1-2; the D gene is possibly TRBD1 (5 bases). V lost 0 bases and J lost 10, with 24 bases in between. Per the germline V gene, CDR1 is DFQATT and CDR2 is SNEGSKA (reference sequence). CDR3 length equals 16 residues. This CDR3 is CSARDGAQGAASDYTF. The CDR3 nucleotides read TGCAGTGCTAGAGATGGGGCTCAGGGCGCCGCGAGTGACTACACCTTC.

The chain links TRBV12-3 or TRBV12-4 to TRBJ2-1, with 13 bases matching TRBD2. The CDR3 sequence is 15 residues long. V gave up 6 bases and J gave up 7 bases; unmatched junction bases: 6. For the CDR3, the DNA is TGTGCCAGCAGCCACGGACTAGCGGGGGCTAATGAGCAGTTCTTC. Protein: CASSHGLAGANEQFF.

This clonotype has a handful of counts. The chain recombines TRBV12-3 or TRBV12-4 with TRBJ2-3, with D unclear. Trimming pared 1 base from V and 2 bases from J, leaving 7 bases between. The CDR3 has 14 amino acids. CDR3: CASSLEATTDTQYF. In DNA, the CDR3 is TGTGCCAGCAGTTTAGAGGCTACCACAGATACGCAGTATTTT.

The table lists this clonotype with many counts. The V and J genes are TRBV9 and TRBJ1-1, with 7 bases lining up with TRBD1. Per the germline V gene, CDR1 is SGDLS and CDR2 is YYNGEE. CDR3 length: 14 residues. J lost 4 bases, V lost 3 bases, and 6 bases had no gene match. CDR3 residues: CASSARQGSTEAFF. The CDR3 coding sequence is TGTGCCAGCAGCGCGAGACAGGGAAGCACTGAAGCTTTCTTT.

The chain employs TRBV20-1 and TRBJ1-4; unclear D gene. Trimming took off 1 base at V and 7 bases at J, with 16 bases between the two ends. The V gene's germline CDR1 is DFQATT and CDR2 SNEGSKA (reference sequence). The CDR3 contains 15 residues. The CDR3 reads CSARAPGPLGEKLFF. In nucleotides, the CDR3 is TGCAGTGCTAGAGCCCCAGGACCCCTGGGTGAAAAACTGTTTTTT.

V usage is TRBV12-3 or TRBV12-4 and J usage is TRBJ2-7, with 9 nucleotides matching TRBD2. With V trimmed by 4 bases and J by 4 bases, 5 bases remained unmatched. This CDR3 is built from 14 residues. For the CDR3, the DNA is TGTGCCAGCAGTTCCATCACTAGCGGGTACGAGCAGTACTTC. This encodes CASSSITSGYEQYF.

The CDR3 DNA follows: TGTGCCAGCAGCCCCAGGGCAGGGGACGGAAACACCATATATTTT. It codes for CASSPRAGDGNTIYF. J is TRBJ1-3 and V is TRBV9; perhaps TRBD1 as D (6 bases). Germline loops: CDR1 SGDLS, CDR2 YYNGEE. V dropped 4 bases and J dropped 4 bases, with 15 bases sitting between them. The CDR3 consists of 15 residues.

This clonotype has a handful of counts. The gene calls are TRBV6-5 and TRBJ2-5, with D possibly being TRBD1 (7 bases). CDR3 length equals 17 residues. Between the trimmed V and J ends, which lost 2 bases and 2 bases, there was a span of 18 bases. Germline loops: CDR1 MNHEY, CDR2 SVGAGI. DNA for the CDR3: TGTGCCAGCAGTTACCTTGGGAGGTCAGGGGGACAAGAGACCCAGTACTTC. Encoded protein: CASSYLGRSGGQETQYF.

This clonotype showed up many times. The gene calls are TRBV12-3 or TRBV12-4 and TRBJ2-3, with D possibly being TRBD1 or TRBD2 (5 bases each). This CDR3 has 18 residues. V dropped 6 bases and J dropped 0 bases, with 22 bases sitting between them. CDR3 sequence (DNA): TGTGCCAGCAGGGGACCGCCCCTAAAGGCGGGCAGCACAGATACGCAGTATTTT. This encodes CASRGPPLKAGSTDTQYF.

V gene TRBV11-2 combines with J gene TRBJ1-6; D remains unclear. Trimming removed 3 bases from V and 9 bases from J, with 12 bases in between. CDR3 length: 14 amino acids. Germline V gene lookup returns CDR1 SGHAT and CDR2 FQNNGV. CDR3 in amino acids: CASSLKGIPSPLHF. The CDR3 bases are TGTGCCAGCAGCTTGAAGGGTATCCCTTCACCCCTCCACTTT.

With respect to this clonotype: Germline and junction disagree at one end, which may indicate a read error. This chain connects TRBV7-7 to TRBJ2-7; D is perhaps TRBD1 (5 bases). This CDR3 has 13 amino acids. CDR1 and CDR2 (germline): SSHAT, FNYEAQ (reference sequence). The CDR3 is CASSLDVGREQYF. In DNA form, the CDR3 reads TGTGCTAGCAGCTTAGATGTGGGGCGCGAGCAGTACTTC.

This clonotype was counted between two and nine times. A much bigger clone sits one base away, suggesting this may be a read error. The chain's CDR3 is CASSEVASGGSTDTQYF. Here the CDR3 DNA reads TGTGCCAGCAGTGAAGTGGCTAGCGGGGGAAGCACAGATACGCAGTATTTT. The chain uses TRBV2 and TRBJ2-3; 10 positions agree with TRBD2. Germline CDR1 and CDR2: SNHLY and FYNNEI. CDR3 length equals 17 residues. V shed 1 base, J shed 0 bases, and the junction held 4 bases outside the gene matches.